This TCR beta chain was sequenced during a study of beta chain features in type 1 diabetes. General study points: Healthy donors had naive, central memory and Treg TCRB repertoires that appeared less similar than those seen among patients.

For this clone: Its matching antigen is unknown.

The entirety of the isolated RNA underwent reverse transcription, so expressed TCRB transcripts were sequenced. Here immunoSEQ multiplex PCR was the method, and the copy in TCRdb shows in-frame clones only, minus some. Of a few hundred thousand clones in the sample, 15% to 20% were seen once. The sequenced material came from naive CD4+ T cells from blood. The source is a woman younger than 30 in good health.

This CDR3 is CASSFASGRTGELFF. CDR3 DNA: TGCGCCAGCAGCTTTGCTAGCGGGAGAACCGGGGAGCTGTTTTTT. The chain recombines TRBV5-1 with TRBJ2-2; 10 positions match TRBD2. This CDR3 is built from 15 residues. The trim removed 2 bases at V and 5 bases at J, leaving 3 bases unmatched. CDR1 is SGHRS and CDR2 is YFSETQ in the germline V gene.